The clone carrying this T cell receptor (beta chain) was counted a single time. As yet, its antigen is unknown. The data were taken from a study of cytomegalovirus exposure and HLA in healthy donors. Study-wide points: Diagnosis of cytomegalovirus status made by the classifier reportedly showed high specificity and sensitivity.

The length of the CDR3 is 14 residues. The germline V and J ends were trimmed by 1 base and 3 bases, with 7 bases remaining between them. CDR1 and CDR2 from the germline V gene are MGHRA and YSYEKL. PCR involved 60 Vbeta and 13 Jbeta primers. Libraries were prepared by immunoSEQ multiplex PCR; TCRdb keeps only in-frame clonotypes and omits some of them. This table holds 160,000 or so clones, approximately 72% found once. The receptor was isolated from a human donor in good health. Specimen: PBMCs. The chain combines TRBV4-1 with TRBJ1-5; D is possibly TRBD1 (5 bases). Here the CDR3 DNA reads TGCGCCAGCAGCCAAGTAGGGGTCAATCAGCCCCAGCATTTT. Protein: CASSQVGVNQPQHF.